In its sample, the clone carrying this T cell receptor beta chain was seen once. Its antigen remains unidentified. Additional DNA sequences in this sample encode the identical CDR3. These data come from a study of OX40 agonist ivuxolimab in advanced cancers. Across the study: Partial responses occurred in Three dose-escalation patients, one with hepatocellular carcinoma and two with cutaneous melanoma. Study outcomes and limitations: Doses of 0.1 to 3.0 mg/kg were accompanied by clonal expansion of CD4+ and CD8+ blood T cells by week 6.

Per germline, CDR1 SNHLY and CDR2 FYNNEI. The CDR3 totals 14 residues. The V and J ends lost 1 base and 7 bases respectively, with 11 bases between them. TCRdb's table, derived via immunoSEQ multiplex PCR, lists solely in-frame clones and lacks some. This sample carries more than 50,000 clones, roughly 93% of them seen once, and the ten largest clones take roughly 19%. This sequence joins TRBV2 and TRBJ1-5; tentatively, D is TRBD1 (5 bases). The TCR was taken from an adult with an advanced solid tumor such as melanoma, head and neck, liver or kidney cancer. This material consisted of CD4+ or CD8+ T cells sorted from blood, taken in a trial of the OX40 agonist ivuxolimab. The CDR3 coding sequence is TGTGCCAGCAGTGAAGGGGGCCTGGGGCAGCCCCAGCATTTT. It translates to CASSEGGLGQPQHF. The full variable domain, its missing parts supplied by reference TRBV2 and TRBJ1-5, is EPEVTQTPSHQVTQMGQEVILRCVPISNHLYFYWYRQILGQKVEFLVSFYNNEISEKSEIFDDQFSVERPDGSNFTLKIRSTKLEDSAMYFCASSEGGLGQPQHFGDGTRLSIL.